In its sample, the clone carrying this TCR beta chain was seen a few times. V was clipped by 6 bases and J by 2 bases; unmatched bases: 4. Germline lookup yields CDR1 SNHLY and CDR2 FYNNEI. The CDR3 consists of 15 residues. The sample comes from a study of blood T cells in healthy people across ages. Through a sample-barcoded 5' primer and a J-beta primer mix, a second PCR was run for 7 to 11 cycles. TCRdb processed the 5' RACE reads anew with MiXCR; each CDR3 protein has one entry. The repertoire holds 550,000 to 650,000 distinct CDR3 sequences, with about 29% as singletons. This sample also belongs to another study, concerning T cells of mothers and their children. From that second work: Sequencing got over 8.5 million TCR beta CDR3 reads from each mother and approximately 3 million from each child.

What was sequenced was blood. This sequence originates from a boy aged 2 to 9 in good health. V usage is TRBV2 and J usage is TRBJ1-3; 10 bases match TRBD1. CDR3 nucleotides: TGTGCCAGCAGGACCGGGACAGGGGCTGGAAACACCATATATTTT. Translating gives CASRTGTGAGNTIYF.